This T cell receptor beta chain originates from a study of blood T cells in healthy people across ages. About this clonotype: Its antigen is as yet unknown.

Combining a sample-barcoded 5' primer with a J-beta primer mix, a second PCR ran for about 7 to 11 cycles. MiXCR, applied by TCRdb to the 5' RACE reads, yields one record per CDR3 protein. The sample has some 1.5 million distinct CDR3 sequences, under 30% seen once. Germline CDR1 SEHNR, CDR2 FQNEAQ (reference sequence). Trimming shortened V by 8 bases and J by 1 base, and 10 bases separated the two germline ends. The CDR3 length is 13 residues. Points from the study as a whole: Across the age range, TCR beta diversity per million T cells fell in a roughly linear way.

The sample providers were healthy Caucasian people from Russia, aged roughly 6 to 95. The rearrangement links TRBV7-9 to TRBJ2-3, with D perhaps matching TRBD1 or TRBD2 (5 bases each). The TCR comes from a woman in her 30s in good health. The sample consisted of blood. The CDR3 region is CASGGAGTDTQYF. The CDR3 DNA reads as TGTGCCAGCGGGGGAGCGGGCACAGATACGCAGTATTTT.